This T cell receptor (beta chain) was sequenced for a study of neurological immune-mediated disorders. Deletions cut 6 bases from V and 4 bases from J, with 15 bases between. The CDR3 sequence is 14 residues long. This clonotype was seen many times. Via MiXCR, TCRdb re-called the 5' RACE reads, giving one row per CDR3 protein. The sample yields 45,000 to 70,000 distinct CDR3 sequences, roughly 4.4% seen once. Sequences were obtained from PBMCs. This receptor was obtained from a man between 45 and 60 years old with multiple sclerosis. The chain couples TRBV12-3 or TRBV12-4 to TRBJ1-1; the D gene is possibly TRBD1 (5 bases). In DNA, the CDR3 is TGTGCCAGCAGCATCTCCCCGGGGGGCACTGAAGCTTTCTTT. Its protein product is CASSISPGGTEAFF.